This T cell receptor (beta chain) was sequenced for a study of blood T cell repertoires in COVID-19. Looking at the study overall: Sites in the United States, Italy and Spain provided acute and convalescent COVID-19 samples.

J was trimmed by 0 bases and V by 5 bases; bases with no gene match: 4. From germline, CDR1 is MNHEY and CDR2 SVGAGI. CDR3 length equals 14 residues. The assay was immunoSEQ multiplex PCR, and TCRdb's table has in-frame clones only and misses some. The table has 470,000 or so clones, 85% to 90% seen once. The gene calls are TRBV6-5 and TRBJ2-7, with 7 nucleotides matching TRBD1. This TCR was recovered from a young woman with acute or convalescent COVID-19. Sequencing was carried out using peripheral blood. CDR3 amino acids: CASSLQGSSYEQYF. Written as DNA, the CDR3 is TGTGCCAGCAGTCTACAGGGGAGCTCCTACGAGCAGTACTTC.